The clone carrying this T cell receptor beta chain was counted ten times or more. The data derive from a study of identical twins. Everyone who gave samples was a healthy Caucasian. TCRdb re-analysed the 5' RACE reads in MiXCR, keeping a single row per CDR3 protein. The table shows approximately 140,000 distinct CDR3 sequences, with approximately 4% occurring only once. The origin of this receptor is a young man in good health. The sequenced sample was memory T cells sorted from blood.

The DNA for the CDR3 is TGTGCCAGCATTTCCCTGGGTCTGGACCGAACCGGGGAGCTGTTTTTT. As protein: CASISLGLDRTGELFF. V and J are TRBV28 and TRBJ2-2; D remains unclear. The CDR3 loop spans 16 amino acids. The ends were cut back, 7 bases at V and 5 bases at J, with 20 bases in the middle. CDR1 is MDHEN and CDR2 is SYDVKM in the germline V gene.